The rows below give T cell receptor beta chains drawn from one sample of a study of T cell repertoires in cytomegalovirus infection. For these receptors, no antigen is known. Each CDR3 protein gets one entry after TCRdb re-called the reads with MiXCR. The sample lists around 900,000 distinct CDR3 sequences, about a third seen once, with 10% to 15% in the top ten. This specimen consisted of cultured CD8+ T cells from PBMCs, obtained from culture after CMV antigen stimulation. The receptors originated from a human donor in good health (CMV status not recorded). Some clones in this sample may be carry-over from other donors' samples. Each CDR3 is given with its conserved first and last residue. Fields, in order: clone size, J gene, D gene, V gene, CDR3 protein, CDR3 DNA. D genes are given only for firm matches. Clone size is shown for a subset of rows, as once, few, many or a class of expanded clone.

>few|TRBJ1-1|.|TRBV6-1
CASSELSGTYTEAFF
TGTGCCAGCAGTGAATTATCGGGGACGTACACTGAAGCTTTCTTT
>.|TRBJ2-5|.|TRBV11-2
CASSKESGTFQETQYF
TGTGCCAGCAGCAAGGAAAGCGGGACATTCCAAGAGACCCAGTACTTC
>few|TRBJ2-7|TRBD1|TRBV7-9
CASSKRDSHYEQYF
TGTGCCAGCAGCAAAAGGGACAGCCACTACGAGCAGTACTTC
>.|TRBJ2-1|TRBD2|TRBV7-9
CASGISGGARINNEQFF
TGTGCCAGCGGGATTAGCGGGGGGGCCCGAATTAACAATGAGCAGTTCTTC
>many|TRBJ2-5|TRBD2|TRBV7-2
CASSPLAGGPRETQYF
TGTGCCAGCAGCCCCCTAGCGGGGGGGCCACGAGAGACCCAGTACTTC
>few|TRBJ2-2|.|TRBV19
CASSMGLGDTGELFF
TGTGCCAGTAGTATGGGGCTCGGGGACACCGGGGAGCTGTTTTTT
>few|TRBJ2-1|TRBD1|TRBV6-2/TRBV6-3
CASSYLVGTGRDEQFF
TGTGCCAGCAGTTACTTGGTCGGGACAGGGAGGGATGAGCAGTTCTTC
>.|TRBJ2-2|.|TRBV5-1
CASSEQGQRGYVENTGELFF
TGCGCCAGCAGCGAACAGGGACAGCGGGGGTATGTCGAGAACACCGGGGAGCTGTTTTTT
>.|TRBJ2-1|TRBD2|TRBV19
CASTRTSGDYNEQFF
TGTGCCAGTACAAGGACTAGCGGGGACTACAATGAGCAGTTCTTC
>few|TRBJ1-1|.|TRBV18
CASSKKGLSTEAFF
TGTGCCAGCTCAAAAAAAGGACTTTCTACTGAAGCTTTCTTT
>.|TRBJ2-2|.|TRBV5-4
CASSLSYLGRDTGELFF
TGTGCCAGCAGCTTGTCGTACTTGGGGCGCGACACCGGGGAGCTGTTTTTT
>.|TRBJ1-6|TRBD1|TRBV4-2
CASSPEGQGSPLHF
TGTGCCAGCAGCCCGGAAGGACAGGGGTCACCCCTCCACTTT
>.|TRBJ2-1|TRBD1|TRBV24-1
CATSDPDRGLNEQFF
TGTGCCACCAGTGATCCGGACAGGGGGTTAAATGAGCAGTTCTTC
>.|TRBJ1-5|.|TRBV20-1
CSARGLSQGNQPQHF
TGCAGTGCTAGAGGCCTATCTCAGGGGAATCAGCCCCAGCATTTT
>.|TRBJ2-1|TRBD1|TRBV27
CASSLTGQYYNEQFF
TGTGCCAGCAGTTTAACGGGACAGTACTACAATGAGCAGTTCTTC
>once|TRBJ2-2|TRBD1|TRBV29-1
CSVLARQGVPGELFF
TGCAGCGTTCTGGCCCGTCAGGGGGTCCCCGGGGAGCTGTTTTTT
>.|TRBJ2-1|TRBD2|TRBV6-1
CASSVITGGQHEQFF
TGTGCCAGCAGTGTAATTACGGGGGGGCAACATGAGCAGTTCTTC
>many|TRBJ2-2|TRBD1|TRBV24-1
CATSDRDSVTGELFF
TGTGCCACCAGTGACCGGGACAGCGTCACCGGGGAGCTGTTTTTT
>.|TRBJ1-2|.|TRBV4-1
CASSQDQSQGGGYTF
TGCGCCAGCAGCCAAGATCAAAGCCAGGGCGGGGGCTACACCTTC
>.|TRBJ2-5|.|TRBV14
CASSQDEGQETQYF
TGTGCCAGCAGCCAAGATGAAGGCCAAGAGACCCAGTACTTC
>.|TRBJ1-1|.|TRBV6-6
CASSSHGGGNTEAFF
TGTGCCAGCAGCTCGCATGGAGGGGGGAACACTGAAGCTTTCTTT
>few|TRBJ2-7|.|TRBV5-1
CASTWGDEQYF
TGCGCCAGCACCTGGGGGGATGAGCAGTACTTC
>.|TRBJ2-1|TRBD2|TRBV5-4
CASSSGTSVSSYNEQFF
TGTGCCAGCAGTTCCGGGACTAGCGTCAGCTCCTACAATGAGCAGTTCTTC
>.|TRBJ1-2|.|TRBV19
CATEDTGLNYGYTF
TGTGCCACCGAGGACACCGGTCTTAACTATGGCTACACCTTC
>few|TRBJ2-1|TRBD2|TRBV2
CASPPGLAVNEQFF
TGTGCCAGCCCGCCGGGACTAGCAGTAAATGAGCAGTTCTTC
>.|TRBJ2-6|.|TRBV7-9
CASESSPGANVLTF
TGTGCCAGCGAATCCAGCCCAGGGGCCAACGTCCTGACTTTC
>many|TRBJ2-3|.|TRBV4-2
CASSQVSTGQRYTDTQYF
TGTGCCAGCAGCCAAGTAAGCACCGGACAGCGTTACACAGATACGCAGTATTTT
>many|TRBJ2-1|.|TRBV7-8
CASGLAGVEFF
TGTGCCAGCGGCTTGGCCGGGGTGGAGTTCTTC
>few|TRBJ2-7|.|TRBV6-6
CASGSPQYF
TGTGCCAGCGGCTCGCCCCAGTACTTC
>few|TRBJ2-1|.|TRBV6-5
CASSYRGFLNEQFF
TGTGCCAGCAGTTACCGGGGATTCCTTAATGAGCAGTTCTTC
>many|TRBJ2-1|.|TRBV7-9
CASSSKAGRHEQFF
TGTGCCAGCAGCTCTAAGGCAGGGCGGCATGAGCAGTTCTTC
>.|TRBJ1-5|.|TRBV4-2
CASSQAGDREISQPQHF
TGTGCCAGCAGCCAAGCGGGCGACAGAGAAATTAGTCAGCCCCAGCATTTT
>many|TRBJ2-2|TRBD1|TRBV6-1
CASPGTANTGELFF
TGTGCCAGCCCTGGGACAGCGAACACCGGGGAGCTGTTTTTT
>few|TRBJ2-5|TRBD1|TRBV25-1
CASGTGWQETQYF
TGTGCCAGCGGGACAGGGTGGCAAGAGACCCAGTACTTC
>.|TRBJ1-5|.|TRBV27
CASSLSILTVTQHF
TGTGCCAGCAGTTTATCGATTTTGACGGTGACCCAGCATTTT
>.|TRBJ1-2|.|TRBV7-2
CASSDTGSYGYTF
TGTGCCAGCAGCGATACAGGGTCCTATGGCTACACCTTC
>few|TRBJ2-7|.|TRBV7-9
CASRNGHTSLEQYF
TGTGCCAGCAGGAACGGACACACTAGTCTCGAGCAGTACTTC
>many|TRBJ1-6|TRBD1|TRBV7-8
CASSQTRDRDSSYNSPLHF
TGTGCCAGCAGCCAAACCCGGGACAGAGATAGCTCCTATAATTCACCCCTCCACTTT
>.|TRBJ1-2|.|TRBV6-2/TRBV6-3
CASSYVAVGYTF
TGTGCCAGCAGTTACGTCGCGGTTGGCTACACCTTC
>many|TRBJ1-4|.|TRBV7-2
CASSRTRGKGEKLFF
TGTGCCAGCAGTCGAACCAGGGGCAAGGGGGAAAAACTGTTTTTT
>.|TRBJ2-1|.|TRBV12-3/TRBV12-4
CASSTGLGNEQFF
TGTGCCAGCAGTACAGGGTTAGGGAATGAGCAGTTCTTC
>.|TRBJ1-5|.|TRBV27
CASTTGLPNQPQHF
TGTGCCAGCACCACGGGACTCCCCAATCAGCCCCAGCATTTT
>many|TRBJ2-1|TRBD2|TRBV7-2
CASSRLAGGSYNEQFF
TGTGCCAGCAGCCGGTTAGCGGGGGGCTCCTACAATGAGCAGTTCTTC
>.|TRBJ2-3|.|TRBV28
CASSADRTTDTQYF
TGTGCCAGCAGCGCGGACAGAACCACAGATACGCAGTATTTT
>many|TRBJ2-1|.|TRBV4-1
CASSPQTDNEQFF
TGCGCCAGCAGCCCACAAACGGACAATGAGCAGTTCTTC
>many|TRBJ2-3|TRBD2|TRBV7-8
CASSSSGGFTDTQYF
TGTGCCAGCAGCTCGAGCGGGGGGTTCACAGATACGCAGTATTTT
>once|TRBJ2-3|TRBD2|TRBV6-6
CACSKPSGGAPDTQYF
TGTGCCTGCAGTAAACCTAGCGGGGGGGCCCCAGATACGCAGTATTTT
>.|TRBJ1-1|.|TRBV4-1
CASSYVGSRNTEAFF
TGCGCCAGCAGCTACGTCGGGTCCAGGAACACTGAAGCTTTCTTT
>many|TRBJ2-2|.|TRBV12-3/TRBV12-4
CASSRYPGELFF
TGTGCCAGCAGTAGATACCCCGGGGAGCTGTTTTTT